The clone carrying this T cell receptor (beta chain) has more than one count but fewer than ten. Its cognate antigen is unknown. This sample stems from a study of beta chain features in type 1 diabetes. Study-wide context: Sorted cells, 90 million to 130 million in number, were examined across all samples.

Broader study findings: In every one of the four CD4+ subsets, TCRB CDR3s were moderately but significantly shorter in Type 1 diabetes patients. The VDJ junctions of type 1 diabetes patients carried fewer insertions and more deletions. Naive, central memory and regulatory TCRB repertoires appeared more similar among patients than healthy donors.

Every donor provided one heparinised blood draw, which averaged approximately 100 mL. cDNA synthesis used the whole RNA isolate, giving expressed TCRB sequences. Method: immunoSEQ multiplex PCR; TCRdb's copy keeps in-frame clones and lacks some. The data show 200,000 to 300,000 clones, roughly a tenth seen once. Input material: naive CD4+ T cells from blood. The receptor was derived from a man aged 30 to 45 with type 1 diabetes.

The CDR3 is CASSLQFTGNTEAFF. CDR3 sequence (DNA): TGCGCCAGCAGCTTGCAATTCACAGGGAACACTGAAGCTTTCTTT. The genes are TRBV5-1 and TRBJ1-1; D might be TRBD1 (5 bases). CDR3 length equals 15 residues. Germline CDR1 and CDR2: SGHRS and YFSETQ. The V and J ends lost 1 base and 1 base respectively, with 11 bases between them.